These 20 T cell receptor beta chains share one sample of origin, sequenced in a study of T cell repertoires in cytomegalovirus infection. These TCRs are of unknown antigen specificity. In TCRdb, the reads were re-called with MiXCR into one record per CDR3 protein. The sample includes roughly 990,000 distinct CDR3 sequences, approximately 33% of them seen just once. The source material was cultured CD8+ T cells from PBMCs, sampled from culture after CMV antigen stimulation. The origin of the receptors is a human donor in good health (CMV status not recorded). Some clones in this sample may be carry-over from other donors' samples.

This chain uses TRBV9 with TRBJ1-1, with D unclear. The CDR3 is 14 amino acids. V was cut by 0 bases and J by 4 bases, with 10 bases left in between. The germline CDR1 and CDR2 sequences are SGDLS and YYNGEE. This CDR3 is CASSVAVLSTEAFF. In DNA, the CDR3 is TGTGCCAGCAGCGTAGCAGTACTCTCCACTGAAGCTTTCTTT.

The chain links TRBV13 to TRBJ2-5; D perhaps matches TRBD2 (5 bases). CDR1 and CDR2 (germline): PRHDT, FYEKMQ (reference sequence). CDR3 length equals 13 residues. Trimming left V 5 bases short and J 4 bases short, with 11 bases between. This CDR3 reads CASSPGRGETQYF. The CDR3 coding sequence is TGTGCCAGCAGCCCCGGTCGGGGAGAGACCCAGTACTTC.

This clonotype was recorded at least ten times. The chain joins TRBV7-2 to TRBJ2-7; 10 nucleotides align to TRBD2. CDR1 is SGHTA, CDR2 FQGNSA, per germline. The CDR3 extends over 15 amino acids. V shed 5 bases, J shed 3 bases, and the junction held 7 bases outside the gene matches. This CDR3 is CASSALTSGDYEQYF. CDR3 nucleotide sequence: TGTGCCAGCAGCGCCCTTACTAGCGGGGACTACGAGCAGTACTTC.

The chain joins TRBV28 to TRBJ2-7; a weak D match, TRBD2 (5 bases). Trimming cost V 3 bases and J 5 bases, with 8 bases left between them. CDR3 length: 12 residues. CDR1 is MDHEN, CDR2 SYDVKM, per germline. The CDR3 sequence: CASSFPGNEQYV. For the CDR3, the DNA is TGTGCCAGCAGTTTCCCGGGGAACGAGCAGTACGTC.

The rearrangement joins TRBV27 to TRBJ1-6, with TRBD1 as a possible D gene (5 bases). Germline CDR1 is MNHEY and CDR2 is SMNVEV (reference sequence). CDR3 length: 15 amino acids. V shed 5 bases and J shed 7 bases, with 15 bases lying between them. The CDR3 is CASSPGTAGNSPLHF. The CDR3 DNA reads as TGTGCCAGCAGTCCCGGGACGGCTGGGAATTCACCCCTCCACTTT.

This sequence joins TRBV5-8 and TRBJ2-2; 7 bases are shared with TRBD1. CDR1 and CDR2 (germline): SGHTS, YDEGEE. This CDR3 comprises 15 residues. Losses at the gene ends were 2 bases for V and 7 bases for J; bases not matched to a gene: 8. CDR3 in amino acids: CASSFSTGFSGELFF. Written as DNA, the CDR3 is TGTGCCAGCAGCTTCTCGACAGGGTTTAGCGGGGAGCTGTTTTTT.

This clonotype was seen ten or more times. The V call is TRBV5-6, the J call TRBJ2-2; 8 bases fit TRBD1. The CDR3 spans 13 residues. The V and J ends lost 7 bases and 4 bases, in that order; junction bases with no gene match: 3. In germline, CDR1 is SGHDT, CDR2 YYEEEE. The CDR3 DNA follows: TGTGCCAGCCGCGGACAGGGCACCGGGGAGCTGTTTTTT. It translates to CASRGQGTGELFF.

This clonotype was picked up a small number of times. The chain links TRBV12-3 or TRBV12-4 to TRBJ1-2; 8 bases line up with TRBD1. V lost 3 bases and J lost 8; bases outside the gene matches: 8. The CDR3 extends over 14 amino acids. CDR3 protein: CASSFTTGGLGYTF. Written as DNA, the CDR3 is TGTGCCAGCAGTTTTACAACAGGGGGGCTCGGCTACACCTTC.

This clonotype was seen only a few times. The chain joins TRBV5-6 to TRBJ1-5, with 7 positions matching TRBD1. CDR3 size: 17 residues. V lost 4 bases to trimming and J lost 4 bases; unmatched junction nucleotides: 14. Germline V CDR1 and CDR2: SGHDT, YYEEEE. The CDR3 loop is CASSLGQVAPGNQPQHF. The CDR3 bases are TGTGCCAGCAGCCTCGGACAGGTAGCGCCCGGGAATCAGCCCCAGCATTTT.

Concerning this clonotype itself: A read error may account for a junction end that differs from germline. The J gene is TRBJ2-3, the V gene TRBV7-8; perhaps D is TRBD1 or TRBD2 (5 bases each). This CDR3 comprises 15 residues. The germline V gene encodes CDR1 SGHVS and CDR2 FQNEAQ. CDR3 in amino acids: CVSCRPHLGADTQYF. DNA of the CDR3: TGTGTCAGCTGCCGACCTCACCTCGGGGCCGATACGCAGTATTTT.

CDR3 loop: CASSQGALSYEQYV. The DNA of the CDR3 is TGTGCCAGCAGCCAGGGGGCTCTCTCCTACGAGCAGTACGTC. The chain couples TRBV6-6 to TRBJ2-7; 8 bases are a match to TRBD1. CDR3 length: 14 residues. The trim removed 6 bases at V and 0 bases at J, leaving 4 bases unmatched. CDR1 and CDR2 from the germline V gene are MNHNY and SVGAGI (reference sequence).

This rearrangement joins TRBV13 to TRBJ1-4; weak D call: TRBD1 (5 bases). V was pared by 8 bases and J by 5 bases, with 15 bases between. Germline CDR1 is PRHDT and CDR2 is FYEKMQ (reference sequence). CDR3 size: 14 residues. The chain's CDR3 is CASSRGGRNEKLFF. In DNA, the CDR3 is TGTGCCAGCTCGAGGGGCGGTAGGAATGAAAAACTGTTTTTT.

This clonotype turned up a few times. The CDR3 DNA follows: TGTGCCATCAGTGGGGGGACGAAGGAGAGCTCTGGGGCCAACGTCCTGACTTTC. Its translation is CAISGGTKESSGANVLTF. The rearrangement uses TRBV10-3 and TRBJ2-6; D assignment may be TRBD1 or TRBD2 (5 bases each). CDR1 is ENHRY and CDR2 is SYGVKD in the germline V gene. This CDR3 is built from 18 residues. V lost 4 bases and J 0 bases, leaving 16 bases between the germline ends.

The genes are TRBV7-2 and TRBJ1-2; D may be TRBD1 (5 bases). The CDR3 spans 14 residues. Deletions cut 0 bases from V and 8 bases from J, with 13 bases between. Germline CDR1 reads SGHTA; CDR2 reads FQGNSA. The CDR3 region is CASSLARDGEGYTF. In DNA, the CDR3 is TGTGCCAGCAGCTTAGCTCGGGACGGCGAGGGCTACACCTTC.

The chain is built from TRBV6-2 or TRBV6-3 and TRBJ2-2; TRBD2 matches at 12 bases. The CDR3 spans 18 residues. Losses at the gene ends were 2 bases for V and 3 bases for J; bases not matched to a gene: 7. The germline CDR1 and CDR2 sequences are MNHEY and SVGEGT. The CDR3 protein is CASSYRLAGGQDTGELFF. CDR3 nucleotide sequence: TGTGCCAGCAGTTACAGGCTAGCGGGGGGGCAGGACACCGGGGAGCTGTTTTTT.

The chain carries TRBV6-1 and TRBJ2-7, with 7 bases lining up with TRBD1. CDR1 is MNHNS, CDR2 SASEGT, per germline. This CDR3 is 13 amino acids long. V lost 6 bases, J lost 1 base, and 3 bases stayed unmatched. CDR3 nucleotides: TGTGCCAGCAGCGTGACAGGGTCCTACGAGCAGTACTTC. Residues: CASSVTGSYEQYF.

The rearrangement uses TRBV20-1 and TRBJ2-5; D is unclear. Germline CDR1 is DFQATT and CDR2 is SNEGSKA (reference sequence). The ends were cut back, 0 bases at V and 1 base at J, with 9 bases in the middle. The CDR3 consists of 14 residues. CDR3 bases: TGCAGTGCTAGAGATTGGGCCCCCCAAGAGACCCAGTACTTC. Protein product: CSARDWAPQETQYF.

This chain joins TRBV7-9 and TRBJ2-3; 8 bases are a match to TRBD2. Germline V gene sequence: CDR1 SEHNR, CDR2 FQNEAQ (reference sequence). The CDR3 length is 15 residues. The J segment lost 2 bases and the V segment lost 1 base, leaving 2 bases of the junction unmatched. CDR3 DNA: TGTGCCAGCAGCTTAGAGCGGGGGATCACAGATACGCAGTATTTT. This encodes CASSLERGITDTQYF.

Remarks on this clonotype: The missing conserved phenylalanine or tryptophan at the end of this CDR3 makes a read error likely. V and J are TRBV7-9 and TRBJ2-3; D not certain. The CDR3 is 15 residues long. Germline assignment: CDR1 SEHNR and CDR2 FQNEAQ (reference sequence). The ends were cut back, 0 bases at V and 1 base at J, with 8 bases in the middle. CDR3 nucleotide sequence: TGTGCCAGCAGCTTAGCGGGGATGGGCACAGATACGCAGTATTCT. Amino acid sequence: CASSLAGMGTDTQYS.

This clonotype came up a few times. This chain uses TRBV12-5 with TRBJ1-2, with 7 bases aligning to TRBD1. CDR3 length: 15 amino acids. The J segment lost 5 bases and the V segment lost 1 base, leaving 7 bases of the junction unmatched. The germline CDR1 and CDR2 sequences are LGHNT and FRNRAP. CDR3 region: CASGLGTTGAYGYTF. The DNA of the CDR3 is TGTGCTAGTGGTTTGGGCACCACAGGGGCTTATGGCTACACCTTC.